This is a list of T cell receptor beta chains from one sample in a study of T cell repertoires in aging, cancer and after chemotherapy. One entry per CDR3 protein, called by TCRdb with MiXCR from the multiplex PCR reads. This table has 9,500 to 15,000 distinct CDR3 sequences, under 35% appearing once. Sequencing used blood. These TCRs come from a human donor in good health. The donor label of this sample is uncertain. Both conserved end residues are part of each CDR3. The D gene is left open where the match is weak. Only part of the rows carry a size: once, few, many, or a class if the clone is expanded.

CDR3 length	V gene	J gene	clone size	D gene	CDR3 protein	CDR3 DNA
18	TRBV13	TRBJ1-2	.	TRBD1	CASSLGRWGRDRDYGYTF	TGTGCCAGCAGCTTAGGCCGCTGGGGCCGGGACAGGGACTATGGCTACACCTTC
17	TRBV6-2/TRBV6-3	TRBJ2-3	few	TRBD2	CASSYSLASGGTDTQYF	TGTGCCAGCAGTTACTCGCTCGCTAGCGGGGGGACAGATACGCAGTATTTT
17	TRBV6-1	TRBJ2-7	few	.	CASGDRGYSGGTNEQYF	TGTGCCAGCGGGGACAGGGGATATAGCGGGGGGACAAACGAGCAGTACTTC
17	TRBV6-5	TRBJ2-5	.	TRBD2	CASSPTLAGGLQETQYF	TGTGCCAGCAGTCCAACTCTAGCGGGGGGCCTGCAAGAGACCCAGTACTTC
15	TRBV15	TRBJ1-1	.	.	CATSSSLRVSTEAFF	TGTGCCACCAGCAGTTCCCTCAGGGTGAGCACTGAAGCTTTCTTT
18	TRBV20-1	TRBJ2-3	.	TRBD2	CSAITLPPGTTSTDTQYF	TGCAGTGCTATAACACTACCCCCCGGGACTACCAGCACAGATACGCAGTATTTT
12	TRBV5-1	TRBJ1-2	.	.	CASSLESTLYTF	TGCGCCAGCAGCTTGGAGTCCACCCTCTACACCTTC
16	TRBV10-3	TRBJ1-5	.	.	CAISGSGLNSNQPQHF	TGTGCCATCAGTGGCTCGGGATTAAATAGCAATCAGCCCCAGCATTTT
13	TRBV30	TRBJ2-2	medium-sized	TRBD2	CAWELAGTGELFF	TGTGCCTGGGAATTAGCGGGGACCGGGGAGCTGTTTTTT
13	TRBV6-6	TRBJ2-3	.	.	CASSYPRPDTQYF	TGTGCCAGCAGTTACCCCCGTCCAGATACGCAGTATTTT
14	TRBV19	TRBJ1-2	.	TRBD1	CASIEGQIFYGYTF	TGTGCCAGTATTGAGGGACAGATTTTCTATGGCTACACCTTC
13	TRBV6-1	TRBJ2-3	few	.	CASLNRASDTQYF	TGTGCCAGCCTTAACCGGGCATCAGATACGCAGTATTTT
15	TRBV12-3/TRBV12-4	TRBJ1-5	.	.	CASSLAGGGNQPQHF	TGTGCCAGCAGTCTAGCGGGGGGGGGCAATCAGCCCCAGCATTTT
16	TRBV14	TRBJ2-2	.	TRBD1	CASSPLIRDRSGELFF	TGTGCCAGCAGCCCCCTAATCCGGGACAGGAGCGGGGAGCTGTTTTTT
18	TRBV10-1	TRBJ1-1	.	.	CASSESHTPGHPNTEAFF	TGTGCCAGCAGTGAGTCCCACACTCCGGGACACCCGAACACTGAAGCTTTCTTT
14	TRBV11-1	TRBJ2-5	medium-sized	.	CASSLEASQETQYF	TGTGCCAGCAGCTTAGAAGCTAGTCAAGAGACCCAGTACTTC
15	TRBV7-2	TRBJ2-5	.	.	CASRSRRSDEENQYF	TGTGCCAGCAGGTCGAGACGCAGTGACGAAGAGAACCAGTACTTC
15	TRBV18	TRBJ2-1	few	.	CASSPEAGPYNEQFF	TGTGCCAGCTCACCAGAGGCGGGTCCCTACAATGAGCAGTTCTTC
14	TRBV7-9	TRBJ1-5	few	.	CASSTGRAGQPQHF	TGTGCCAGCAGCACGGGCCGGGCGGGTCAGCCCCAGCATTTT
13	TRBV6-5	TRBJ2-5	.	TRBD2	CASRRGGLETQYF	TGTGCCAGCAGACGGGGGGGCCTTGAGACCCAGTACTTC
15	TRBV18	TRBJ1-2	.	.	CASSPLDGTNYGYTF	TGTGCCAGCTCACCATTGGACGGAACGAACTATGGCTACACCTTC
12	TRBV5-6	TRBJ2-7	.	.	CASSLQGPEQYF	TGTGCCAGCAGCTTACAGGGCCCCGAGCAGTACTTC
14	TRBV7-6	TRBJ2-1	.	.	CASSLVGTSNEQFF	TGTGCCAGCAGCTTAGTCGGGACGAGCAATGAGCAGTTCTTC
13	TRBV7-2	TRBJ2-2	few	.	CASSRLGAGELFF	TGTGCCAGCAGCAGGCTAGGGGCCGGGGAGCTGTTTTTT
15	TRBV14	TRBJ2-2	.	.	CASSLRIGHTGELFF	TGTGCCAGCAGCCTCCGGATAGGACACACCGGGGAGCTGTTTTTT
14	TRBV10-3	TRBJ1-4	few	TRBD1	CAISDGRGDEKLFF	TGTGCCATCAGTGACGGCAGGGGGGATGAAAAACTGTTTTTT
18	TRBV10-2	TRBJ1-2	.	.	CASSESWGPSLANYGYTF	TGCGCCAGCAGTGAGTCATGGGGGCCCTCGCTAGCTAACTATGGCTACACCTTC
14	TRBV13	TRBJ2-6	medium-sized	.	CASSSANEANVLTF	TGTGCCAGCAGCTCAGCTAACGAGGCCAACGTCCTGACTTTC
15	TRBV19	TRBJ1-2	few	.	CASSTGPERGHGYTF	TGTGCCAGTAGTACCGGCCCCGAGAGGGGTCATGGCTACACCTTC
13	TRBV20-1	TRBJ2-5	.	TRBD2	CSASSGGLETQYF	TGCAGTGCTAGTAGCGGGGGGTTAGAGACCCAGTACTTC
15	TRBV11-2	TRBJ1-5	.	.	CASSPTSSSNQPQHF	TGTGCCAGCAGCCCCACCAGCTCTAGCAATCAGCCCCAGCATTTT
17	TRBV19	TRBJ1-5	few	TRBD1	CASSIDGGQGGNQPQHF	TGTGCCAGTAGTATAGATGGGGGACAGGGGGGCAATCAGCCCCAGCATTTT
11	TRBV13	TRBJ1-1	.	.	CASSLGPGAFF	TGTGCCAGCAGCTTAGGGCCTGGGGCTTTCTTT
13	TRBV12-3/TRBV12-4	TRBJ2-1	few	.	CASSPRDRMEQFF	TGTGCCAGCAGCCCGCGGGACAGAATGGAGCAGTTCTTC
14	TRBV6-1	TRBJ2-5	.	.	CASRDFGIGETQYF	TGTGCCAGCAGAGATTTTGGAATCGGGGAGACCCAGTACTTC
11	TRBV6-5	TRBJ1-1	few	.	CASRGHTEAFF	TGTGCCAGCCGGGGGCACACTGAAGCTTTCTTT
14	TRBV19	TRBJ1-2	.	.	CASSIALGVYGYTF	TGTGCCAGTAGTATAGCTCTGGGAGTTTATGGCTACACCTTC
16	TRBV13	TRBJ2-5	few	.	CASNRWGPRADRTQYF	TGTGCCAGCAACCGGTGGGGGCCCCGCGCTGATAGGACCCAGTACTTC
17	TRBV6-4	TRBJ1-5	.	.	CAPIFRGLVYSNQPQHF	TGTGCCCCCATTTTTAGAGGGCTCGTTTATAGCAATCAGCCCCAGCATTTT
14	TRBV5-5	TRBJ2-7	.	TRBD1	CASSLWTGGLEQYF	TGTGCCAGCAGCTTGTGGACAGGGGGCCTCGAGCAGTACTTC
15	TRBV6-6	TRBJ2-3	.	TRBD1	CASTRTGENTDTQYF	TGTGCCAGCACCCGGACAGGGGAAAACACAGATACGCAGTATTTT
13	TRBV27	TRBJ2-2	.	.	CASRAEGPGELFF	TGTGCCAGCAGAGCTGAGGGTCCCGGGGAGCTGTTTTTT
12	TRBV12-3/TRBV12-4	TRBJ1-5	.	.	CASSGNNQPQHF	TGTGCCAGCAGCGGCAATAATCAGCCCCAGCATTTT
15	TRBV6-5	TRBJ2-3	medium-sized	TRBD2	CASSPASGGGNTQYF	TGTGCCAGCAGCCCCGCGAGCGGGGGAGGGAATACGCAGTATTTT
14	TRBV5-4	TRBJ2-1	.	TRBD2	CASSRGGAENEQFF	TGTGCCAGCAGCCGCGGGGGGGCCGAGAATGAGCAGTTCTTC
15	TRBV5-6	TRBJ2-5	few	TRBD2	CASSLGLAGGETQYF	TGTGCCAGCAGCTTGGGACTAGCGGGGGGGGAGACCCAGTACTTC
16	TRBV18	TRBJ1-2	.	TRBD1	CASSLQGAQVNYGYTF	TGTGCCAGCTCACTACAGGGGGCGCAGGTCAACTATGGCTACACCTTC
14	TRBV10-3	TRBJ2-7	few	TRBD2	CAISVGTSGGEQYF	TGTGCCATCAGTGTCGGGACTAGCGGGGGGGAGCAGTACTTC
13	TRBV30	TRBJ1-2	.	.	CAWSHGGGYGYTF	TGTGCCTGGAGTCACGGGGGGGGCTATGGCTACACCTTC
15	TRBV12-3/TRBV12-4	TRBJ1-1	.	.	CATIGTPGLNAEAFF	TGTGCCACCATCGGGACCCCGGGCTTAAACGCTGAAGCTTTCTTT
15	TRBV7-4	TRBJ1-1	.	.	CASSLARQPNTEAFF	TGTGCCAGCAGCTTGGCCCGACAGCCGAACACTGAAGCTTTCTTT
17	TRBV6-5	TRBJ1-3	few	TRBD1	CASSRTRQGRTGNTIYF	TGTGCCAGCAGCCGCACTAGACAGGGGCGGACTGGAAACACCATATATTTT
14	TRBV6-1	TRBJ1-5	.	.	CASKGPGSNQPQHF	TGTGCCAGCAAAGGTCCGGGTAGCAATCAGCCCCAGCATTTT
14	TRBV20-1	TRBJ2-5	.	TRBD2	CSAPVTSILEAQYF	TGCAGTGCTCCCGTGACTAGCATTCTCGAGGCCCAGTACTTC
15	TRBV12-3/TRBV12-4	TRBJ1-5	.	.	CASSLYPDSNQPQHF	TGTGCCAGCAGTTTATACCCCGATAGCAATCAGCCCCAGCATTTT